This TCR beta chain was observed in a study of identical twins. Whole-study results and caveats: Memory repertoires lacked the insertion deficit that abundant cord blood beta clonotypes showed.

Germline CDR1 is SNHLY and CDR2 is FYNNEI. The CDR3 consists of 12 residues. V lost 5 bases, J lost 9 bases, and 3 bases stayed unmatched. This clonotype was seen many times. Its target is unknown. TCRdb re-called the 5' RACE reads with MiXCR, one entry per CDR3 protein. The sample lists around 370,000 distinct CDR3 sequences; about 9% were seen once. The V and J genes are TRBV2 and TRBJ2-1; TRBD1 aligns across 8 bases. This sequence was found in a woman aged 50 to 60 in good health. What was sequenced was naive T cells sorted from blood. CDR3 DNA: TGTGCCAGCAGTAGGACAGGGCGTGAGCAGTTCTTC. It codes for CASSRTGREQFF.